The sequence of this TCR beta chain was determined in a study of PD-1 blockade in classical Hodgkin lymphoma. Overall study context: Nivolumab was given intravenously to patients at 3 mg/kg every 2 weeks. General study findings and limits: Factors driving the repertoire differences, possibly disease activity or prior therapy, remain undefined. Relapsed/refractory patients reportedly had the lowest baseline TCR diversity, below newly diagnosed patients, who were below healthy donors. Similar baseline diversity was found in complete responders and newly diagnosed patients.

Every patient had relapsed following autologous stem cell transplantation, and cohorts differed in brentuximab vedotin exposure. Produced via immunoSEQ multiplex PCR; TCRdb's table is partial and in-frame only. Of 37,000 or so clones listed, around nine tenths were seen once; the top ten hold about 7.4%. The length of the CDR3 is 16 residues. V was clipped by 4 bases and J by 1 base, with 14 bases between them. The germline V gene encodes CDR1 MGHRA and CDR2 YSYEKL. About this clone itself: Its antigen is as yet unknown.

The receptor comes from a human donor with classical Hodgkin lymphoma. This chain joins TRBV4-1 and TRBJ1-5; a weak D match, TRBD1 (5 bases). Here the sequenced sample was peripheral blood mononuclear cells (PBMCs), taken before the second cycle of nivolumab. CDR3 loop: CASSPFTRGSNQPQHF. The CDR3 DNA follows: TGCGCCAGCAGCCCCTTCACGCGGGGGAGCAATCAGCCCCAGCATTTT.